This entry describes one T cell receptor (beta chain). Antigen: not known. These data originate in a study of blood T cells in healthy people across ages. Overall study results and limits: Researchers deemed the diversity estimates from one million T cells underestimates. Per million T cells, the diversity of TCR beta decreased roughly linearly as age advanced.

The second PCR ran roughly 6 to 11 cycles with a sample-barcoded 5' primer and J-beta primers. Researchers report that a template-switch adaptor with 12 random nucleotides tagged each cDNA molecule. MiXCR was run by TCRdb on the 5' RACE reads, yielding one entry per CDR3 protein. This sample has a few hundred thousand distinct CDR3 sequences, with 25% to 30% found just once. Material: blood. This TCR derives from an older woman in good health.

DNA of the CDR3: TGTGCCAGCAGCCAAGATCGGGGCAGGGACAATCAGCCCCAGCATTTT. Translating gives CASSQDRGRDNQPQHF. The V gene is TRBV4-2, the J gene TRBJ1-5, with D possibly matching TRBD1 (5 bases). Germline CDR1 is LGHNA and CDR2 is YNFKEQ. This CDR3 comprises 16 residues. The V and J ends lost 0 bases and 3 bases respectively, with 12 bases between them.